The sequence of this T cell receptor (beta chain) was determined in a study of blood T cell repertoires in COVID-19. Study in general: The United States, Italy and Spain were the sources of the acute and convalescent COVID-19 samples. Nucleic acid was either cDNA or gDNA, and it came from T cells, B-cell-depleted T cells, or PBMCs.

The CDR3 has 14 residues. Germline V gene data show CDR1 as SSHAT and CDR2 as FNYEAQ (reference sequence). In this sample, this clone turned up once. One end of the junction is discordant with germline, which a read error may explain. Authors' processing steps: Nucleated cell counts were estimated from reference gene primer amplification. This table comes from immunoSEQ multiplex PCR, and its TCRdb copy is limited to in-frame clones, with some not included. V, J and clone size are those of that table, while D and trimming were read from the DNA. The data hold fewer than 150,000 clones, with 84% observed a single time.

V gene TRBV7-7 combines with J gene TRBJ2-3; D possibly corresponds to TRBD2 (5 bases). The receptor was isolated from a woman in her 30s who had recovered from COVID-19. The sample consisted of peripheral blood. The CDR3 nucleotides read TGTGCTAGCAGCTTATCGGGGTTGGAAGATACGCAGTATTTT. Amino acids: CASSLSGLEDTQYF.